This T cell receptor (beta chain) was obtained from a study of blood T cell repertoires in COVID-19. Looking at the study overall: Specimens from acute and convalescent COVID-19 originated in the United States, Italy and Spain. PBMCs, B-cell-depleted T cells, or T cells were the source of the cDNA or gDNA that made up the material.

Per the original methods: The authors estimated nucleated cell counts from reference gene primer amplification. The method was immunoSEQ multiplex PCR; TCRdb's version includes in-frame clones alone and lacks a portion of them. V and J calls and clone size follow that table, whereas D and trimming were derived from the DNA. This table holds about 61,000 clones, around 82% found once. CDR3 length equals 14 residues. Trimming cost V 1 base and J 5 bases, with 8 bases left between them. In germline, CDR1 is SGHTA, CDR2 FQGNSA. The origin of this receptor is an older man with active or convalescent COVID-19. The material sequenced was peripheral blood. The rearrangement links TRBV7-2 to TRBJ2-2; D gene unclear. The CDR3, as DNA: TGTGCCAGCAGCTTAGGATCACTGACCGGGGAGCTGTTTTTT. Protein: CASSLGSLTGELFF. Complete variable domain (other parts from reference TRBV7-2 and TRBJ2-2): GAGVSQSPSNKVTEKGKDVELRCDPISGHTALYWYRQSLGQGLEFLIYFQGNSAPDKSGLPSDRFSAERTGGSVSTLTIQRTQQEDSAVYLCASSLGSLTGELFFGEGSRLTVL.